The 14 T cell receptor beta chains listed next were all sequenced from one sample in a study of blood T cell repertoires in COVID-19. Assay: immunoSEQ multiplex PCR; the TCRdb copy retains only in-frame clones and omits some. Among approximately 150,000 clones listed, about 86% were seen once. The sequenced material came from peripheral blood. The receptor source for this set is a man aged 65 to 79 with acute or convalescent COVID-19.

The chain has TRBV6-2 or TRBV6-3 and TRBJ1-2, with D uncertain. Trimming left V 0 bases short and J 4 bases short, with 12 bases between. The CDR3 runs 15 residues. CDR1 MNHEY and CDR2 SVGEGT come from the germline V gene. The CDR3 coding sequence is TGTGCCAGCAGTTACTCGAGACGGGGTGCCTATGGCTACACCTTC. Protein: CASSYSRRGAYGYTF.

The chain uses TRBV5-1 and TRBJ1-4; perhaps TRBD1 as D (6 bases). The germline V gene has CDR1 SGHRS and CDR2 YFSETQ. With 5 bases removed from V and 3 bases from J, the gap between germline ends came to 17 bases. There are 16 residues in the CDR3. The CDR3 loop is CASSFETGPPNEKLFF. The CDR3 DNA is TGCGCCAGCAGTTTTGAAACAGGGCCTCCTAATGAAAAACTGTTTTTT.

This chain links TRBV5-4 with TRBJ1-2, with 8 bases that match TRBD1. CDR1 and CDR2 from the germline V gene are SGHNT and YYREEE (reference sequence). The CDR3 has 15 residues. V lost 2 bases, J lost 8 bases, and 11 bases stayed unmatched. The CDR3 DNA reads TGTGCCAGCAGCTTACCTGGGACAGGCCTATTAGGCTACACCTTC. Amino acid sequence: CASSLPGTGLLGYTF. The full variable domain, completed using reference TRBV5-4 and TRBJ1-2, is ETGVTQSPTHLIKTRGQQVTLRCSSQSGHNTVSWYQQALGQGPQFIFQYYREEENGRGNFPPRFSGLQFPNYSSELNVNALELDDSALYLCASSLPGTGLLGYTFGSGTRLTVV.

The sample holds one count of this clone. This CDR3 is CASSTQGTGDEKLFF. CDR3 DNA: TGTGCCAGTAGTACACAGGGTACCGGCGATGAAAAACTGTTTTTT. This chain joins TRBV19 and TRBJ1-4; perhaps TRBD1 as D (6 bases). CDR1 and CDR2 (germline): LNHDA, SQIVND (reference sequence). CDR3 length: 15 residues. With 4 bases removed from V and 6 bases from J, the gap between germline ends came to 15 bases.

The V gene is TRBV7-2, the J gene TRBJ1-2; weak D call: TRBD1 (6 bases). CDR3 length: 17 residues. In germline, CDR1 is SGHTA, CDR2 FQGNSA. Trimming removed 5 bases from V and 4 bases from J, with 23 bases in between. CDR3 in amino acids: CASSPLTGPGSGYGYTF. The DNA for the CDR3 is TGTGCCAGCAGCCCCCTCACAGGGCCCGGTAGTGGCTATGGCTACACCTTC. Supplemented by reference TRBV7-2 and TRBJ1-2, the full variable domain reads GAGVSQSPSNKVTEKGKDVELRCDPISGHTALYWYRQSLGQGLEFLIYFQGNSAPDKSGLPSDRFSAERTGGSVSTLTIQRTQQEDSAVYLCASSPLTGPGSGYGYTFGSGTRLTVV.

The chain combines TRBV2 with TRBJ1-1; unclear D gene. V lost 5 bases to trimming and J lost 1 base, with 8 bases between them. CDR1 is SNHLY, CDR2 FYNNEI, per germline. The CDR3 has 13 residues. CDR3 amino acids: CASSMRQNTEAFF. CDR3 bases: TGTGCCAGCAGTATGCGACAGAACACTGAAGCTTTCTTT.

The chain combines TRBV6-2 or TRBV6-3 with TRBJ2-7; D is unclear. The CDR3 sequence is 14 residues long. Germline assignment: CDR1 MNHEY and CDR2 SVGEGT. Trimming cost V 2 bases and J 2 bases, with 10 bases left between them. CDR3 bases: TGTGCCAGCAGTTACGAGCCTCCTGCCTACGAGCAGTACTTC. Translating gives CASSYEPPAYEQYF.

V and J are TRBV24-1 and TRBJ2-3, with D tentatively TRBD1 (6 bases). Germline loops: CDR1 KGHDR, CDR2 SFDVKD. This CDR3 contains 15 residues. V gave up 3 bases and J gave up 0 bases, with 9 bases separating them. The CDR3 is CATSDRTVSTDTQYF. The CDR3 nucleotides are TGTGCCACCAGTGATAGGACAGTTAGCACAGATACGCAGTATTTT.

The chain employs TRBV5-1 and TRBJ1-2; the match to TRBD1 covers 11 bases. V dropped 0 bases and J dropped 7; count of bases not matched to a gene: 5. Germline CDR1 and CDR2: SGHRS and YFSETQ. The CDR3 is made up of 15 amino acids. The CDR3 region is CASSLGDRGKGGYTF. The CDR3 DNA is TGCGCCAGCAGCTTGGGGGACAGGGGGAAGGGTGGCTACACCTTC.

This chain links TRBV24-1 with TRBJ2-2; TRBD2 agrees at 8 bases. The germline gives CDR1 KGHDR, CDR2 SFDVKD. The CDR3 totals 16 residues. J gave up 1 base and V 4 bases, and 4 bases lay outside the gene matches. CDR3 loop: CATSDPSGRNTGELFF. The CDR3 DNA follows: TGTGCCACCAGTGACCCAAGCGGGAGGAACACCGGGGAGCTGTTTTTT.

As DNA, the CDR3 is TGTGCCAGCAGTGACCGAGGACTGACTTCCTACGAGCAGTACTTC. It codes for CASSDRGLTSYEQYF. The rearrangement joins TRBV2 to TRBJ2-7, with D perhaps matching TRBD2 (5 bases). The germline V gene encodes CDR1 SNHLY and CDR2 FYNNEI. Trimming left V 3 bases short and J 1 base short, with 13 bases between. The CDR3 runs 15 residues.

This chain links TRBV27 with TRBJ2-3; 12 bases are shared with TRBD2. The CDR3 totals 14 residues. V lost 5 bases and J lost 8; bases outside the gene matches: 5. CDR1 and CDR2 from the germline V gene are MNHEY and SMNVEV (reference sequence). CDR3: CASSPGLAGRTQYF. The CDR3 nucleotides read TGTGCCAGCAGTCCGGGACTAGCGGGCCGTACGCAGTATTTT.

Of note for this clone: Other DNA sequences in the sample encode the same CDR3. V gene TRBV11-2 combines with J gene TRBJ2-1; 10 positions match TRBD2. Germline CDR1 reads SGHAT; CDR2 reads FQNNGV. The CDR3 runs to 16 residues. V lost 1 base to trimming and J lost 6 bases; unmatched junction nucleotides: 6. The CDR3 is CASSLGVAGGRNEQFF. The CDR3 coding sequence is TGTGCCAGCAGCTTAGGGGTAGCGGGAGGACGCAATGAGCAGTTCTTC.

The V call is TRBV18, the J call TRBJ2-1; the match to TRBD1 covers 10 bases. CDR1 is KGHSH, CDR2 LQKENI, per germline. Trimming cost V 2 bases and J 7 bases; bases outside gene matches: 11. The CDR3 length is 17 residues. CDR3 DNA sequence: TGTGCCAGCTCACCAATGACAGGGGGCCAAACTTTTAATGAGCAGTTCTTC. Protein sequence: CASSPMTGGQTFNEQFF.